A selection of T cell receptor beta chains follows, all from one sample in a study of blood T cell repertoires in COVID-19. Assay used: immunoSEQ multiplex PCR; TCRdb lists only in-frame clones, some missing. The sample yields roughly 340,000 clones, about 88% seen once. The sample was peripheral blood. All receptors derive from a woman in her 70s with COVID-19, enrolled during active disease. Both conserved end residues are part of each CDR3. Fields, in order: V gene, J gene, D gene, clone size, CDR3 protein, CDR3 DNA. The D gene is left open where the match is weak. Expanded clones get a size class; other rows say once, few or many, or leave the size out.

V gene: TRBV5-1
J gene: TRBJ2-3
D gene: TRBD2
clone size: -
CDR3 protein: CASSFLAGITDTQYF
CDR3 DNA: TGCGCCAGCAGCTTCCTAGCGGGGATCACAGATACGCAGTATTTT

V gene: TRBV18
J gene: TRBJ2-1
D gene: TRBD1
clone size: -
CDR3 protein: CASSLDRGPNEQFF
CDR3 DNA: TGTGCCAGCTCATTAGACAGGGGGCCCAATGAGCAGTTCTTC

V gene: TRBV7-9
J gene: TRBJ1-1
D gene: TRBD1
clone size: -
CDR3 protein: CASSQPQGASEAFF
CDR3 DNA: TGTGCCAGCAGCCAGCCACAGGGGGCCTCTGAAGCTTTCTTT

V gene: TRBV9
J gene: TRBJ1-6
D gene: -
clone size: -
CDR3 protein: CASSVDRDSPLHF
CDR3 DNA: TGTGCCAGCAGCGTAGACAGGGATTCACCCCTCCACTTT

V gene: TRBV30
J gene: TRBJ1-4
D gene: -
clone size: -
CDR3 protein: CAWSVGQTFNEKLFF
CDR3 DNA: TGTGCCTGGAGTGTCGGACAGACCTTTAATGAAAAACTGTTTTTT

V gene: TRBV9
J gene: TRBJ2-3
D gene: TRBD2
clone size: -
CDR3 protein: CASSVAGSGGSTDTQYF
CDR3 DNA: TGTGCCAGCAGCGTAGCGGGTAGCGGGGGTAGCACAGATACGCAGTATTTT

V gene: TRBV6-2/TRBV6-3
J gene: TRBJ2-7
D gene: TRBD2
clone size: -
CDR3 protein: CASSRPGTSYEQYF
CDR3 DNA: TGTGCCAGCAGCCGACCCGGGACTAGCTACGAGCAGTACTTC

V gene: TRBV7-2
J gene: TRBJ2-7
D gene: TRBD2
clone size: -
CDR3 protein: CASSQGSGSAYEQYF
CDR3 DNA: TGTGCCAGCAGCCAAGGTAGCGGGTCGGCCTACGAGCAGTACTTC

V gene: TRBV19
J gene: TRBJ1-5
D gene: -
clone size: -
CDR3 protein: CASSNRGGQPQHF
CDR3 DNA: TGTGCCAGTAGTAATAGAGGGGGTCAGCCCCAGCATTTT

V gene: TRBV5-1
J gene: TRBJ2-7
D gene: TRBD1
clone size: once
CDR3 protein: CASSLYRGEQYF
CDR3 DNA: TGCGCCAGCAGCTTGTACAGGGGCGAGCAGTACTTC

V gene: TRBV24-1
J gene: TRBJ2-3
D gene: -
clone size: -
CDR3 protein: CATSDSRGADTQYF
CDR3 DNA: TGTGCCACCAGTGATTCCAGGGGCGCAGATACGCAGTATTTT

V gene: TRBV6-6
J gene: TRBJ2-1
D gene: -
clone size: -
CDR3 protein: CASTRVGGGTGPYNEQFF
CDR3 DNA: TGTGCCAGCACTCGAGTAGGGGGGGGGACAGGTCCCTACAATGAGCAGTTCTTC

V gene: TRBV19
J gene: TRBJ1-6
D gene: -
clone size: once
CDR3 protein: CASSTARGGYNSPLHF
CDR3 DNA: TGTGCCAGTAGTACCGCCCGAGGGGGCTATAATTCACCCCTCCACTTT

V gene: TRBV6-5
J gene: TRBJ1-2
D gene: -
clone size: -
CDR3 protein: CASSLYRFDYGYTF
CDR3 DNA: TGTGCCAGCAGTTTATACAGATTCGACTATGGCTACACCTTC

V gene: TRBV9
J gene: TRBJ1-5
D gene: TRBD1
clone size: -
CDR3 protein: CASSHTGDQPQHF
CDR3 DNA: TGTGCCAGCAGCCATACAGGGGATCAGCCCCAGCATTTT

V gene: TRBV2
J gene: TRBJ1-2
D gene: TRBD1
clone size: few
CDR3 protein: CASSGTGGIYGYTF
CDR3 DNA: TGTGCCAGCAGTGGGACAGGGGGCATCTATGGCTACACCTTC

V gene: TRBV24-1
J gene: TRBJ1-2
D gene: TRBD1
clone size: -
CDR3 protein: CAISDRGVNYGYTF
CDR3 DNA: TGTGCCATTTCGGACAGGGGGGTTAACTATGGCTACACCTTC

V gene: TRBV1
J gene: TRBJ2-7
D gene: -
clone size: -
CDR3 protein: CTSSQDTGRVRAEQYF
CDR3 DNA: TGCACCAGCAGCCAAGATACTGGCAGGGTTAGGGCCGAGCAGTACTTC

V gene: TRBV7-2
J gene: TRBJ1-5
D gene: TRBD1
clone size: -
CDR3 protein: CASSEGQDRLYQPQHF
CDR3 DNA: TGTGCCAGCAGCGAAGGCCAGGACAGGCTGTATCAGCCCCAGCATTTT

V gene: TRBV7-7
J gene: TRBJ2-3
D gene: TRBD1
clone size: once
CDR3 protein: CASSWGQGPTDTQYF
CDR3 DNA: TGTGCCAGCAGCTGGGGACAGGGGCCTACAGATACGCAGTATTTT

V gene: TRBV2
J gene: TRBJ1-5
D gene: -
clone size: -
CDR3 protein: CASSRVGNQPQHF
CDR3 DNA: TGTGCCAGCAGCAGGGTGGGCAATCAGCCCCAGCATTTT

V gene: TRBV4-1
J gene: TRBJ1-1
D gene: TRBD1
clone size: -
CDR3 protein: CASSQETVTGGESTEAFF
CDR3 DNA: TGCGCCAGCAGCCAAGAGACAGTGACAGGGGGCGAAAGTACTGAAGCTTTCTTT

V gene: TRBV18
J gene: TRBJ2-1
D gene: TRBD2
clone size: -
CDR3 protein: CASSPPGGSSYNEQFF
CDR3 DNA: TGTGCCAGCTCACCACCTGGCGGGAGCTCCTACAATGAGCAGTTCTTC

V gene: TRBV6-5
J gene: TRBJ1-2
D gene: TRBD1
clone size: -
CDR3 protein: CAATGGYGYTF
CDR3 DNA: TGTGCCGCGACAGGGGGCTATGGCTACACCTTC

V gene: TRBV2
J gene: TRBJ1-2
D gene: -
clone size: -
CDR3 protein: CASSVARGDGYTF
CDR3 DNA: TGTGCCAGCAGTGTGGCCAGGGGCGATGGCTACACCTTC

V gene: TRBV6-5
J gene: TRBJ1-2
D gene: -
clone size: -
CDR3 protein: CASSYYPGEGYGYTF
CDR3 DNA: TGTGCCAGCAGTTACTACCCAGGGGAAGGCTATGGCTACACCTTC

V gene: TRBV5-6
J gene: TRBJ2-7
D gene: -
clone size: -
CDR3 protein: CASSLSTARISYEQYF
CDR3 DNA: TGTGCCAGCAGCTTGTCCACCGCTAGAATTTCTTACGAGCAGTACTTC

V gene: TRBV19
J gene: TRBJ2-3
D gene: TRBD2
clone size: -
CDR3 protein: CASSMRRGSTRTDTQYF
CDR3 DNA: TGTGCCAGTAGTATGAGGCGGGGGTCGACCCGCACAGATACGCAGTATTTT

V gene: TRBV5-4
J gene: TRBJ1-3
D gene: -
clone size: -
CDR3 protein: CASSLEGNSGNTIYF
CDR3 DNA: TGTGCCAGCAGCTTGGAGGGGAACTCTGGAAACACCATATATTTT

V gene: TRBV29-1
J gene: TRBJ2-4
D gene: -
clone size: -
CDR3 protein: CSVNVRGDIQYF
CDR3 DNA: TGCAGCGTTAACGTCAGGGGGGACATTCAGTACTTC

V gene: TRBV30
J gene: TRBJ1-3
D gene: -
clone size: few
CDR3 protein: CAWSSDSGNTIYF
CDR3 DNA: TGTGCCTGGAGCAGCGACTCTGGAAACACCATATATTTT

V gene: TRBV5-1
J gene: TRBJ1-5
D gene: -
clone size: -
CDR3 protein: CASSLAPREGTGGQPQHF
CDR3 DNA: TGCGCCAGCAGCTTGGCCCCCAGGGAGGGGACGGGGGGTCAGCCCCAGCATTTT

V gene: TRBV4-1
J gene: TRBJ1-2
D gene: TRBD1
clone size: -
CDR3 protein: CASRQTGERGYTF
CDR3 DNA: TGCGCCAGCAGGCAGACAGGGGAGAGGGGCTACACCTTC

V gene: TRBV7-9
J gene: TRBJ1-2
D gene: TRBD1
clone size: -
CDR3 protein: CASSPVPGQEANYGYTF
CDR3 DNA: TGTGCCAGCAGCCCCGTCCCGGGACAGGAAGCTAACTATGGCTACACCTTC

V gene: TRBV19
J gene: TRBJ2-2
D gene: TRBD1
clone size: -
CDR3 protein: CASSIDPQGVGVTGELFF
CDR3 DNA: TGTGCCAGTAGTATAGACCCACAGGGGGTCGGGGTGACCGGGGAGCTGTTTTTT

V gene: TRBV6-2/TRBV6-3
J gene: TRBJ1-6
D gene: -
clone size: -
CDR3 protein: CASSYSRGGGPSSPLHF
CDR3 DNA: TGTGCCAGCAGTTACTCTAGGGGGGGAGGGCCTAGTTCACCCCTCCACTTT